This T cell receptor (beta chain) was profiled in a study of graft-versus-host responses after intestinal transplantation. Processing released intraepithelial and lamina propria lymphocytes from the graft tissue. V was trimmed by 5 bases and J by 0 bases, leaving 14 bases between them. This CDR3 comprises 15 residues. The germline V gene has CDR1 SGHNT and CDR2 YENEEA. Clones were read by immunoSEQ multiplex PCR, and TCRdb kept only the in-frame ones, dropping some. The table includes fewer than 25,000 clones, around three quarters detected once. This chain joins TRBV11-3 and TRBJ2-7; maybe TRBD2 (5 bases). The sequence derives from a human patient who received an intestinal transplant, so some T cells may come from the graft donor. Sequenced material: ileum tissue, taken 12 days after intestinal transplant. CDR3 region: CASSRRTSVSYEQYF. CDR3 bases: TGTGCCAGCAGCCGACGGACTTCCGTCTCCTACGAGCAGTACTTC.